Below, 2 T cell receptor beta chains from the same sample are listed, as sequenced in a study of blood T cell repertoires in COVID-19. Data came from immunoSEQ multiplex PCR; TCRdb stores just in-frame clones and leaves some out. The sample records 150,000 to 200,000 clones, 80% to 85% being singletons. The sequenced material came from PBMCs or T cells enriched from blood (not recorded which). These receptors were collected from a woman in her twenties or thirties who had been exposed to COVID-19.

J is TRBJ2-7 and V is TRBV4-1; TRBD1 agrees at 7 bases. With 4 bases clipped from V and 2 bases from J, the junction kept 8 bases outside the gene matches. This CDR3 region has 15 residues. Germline loops: CDR1 MGHRA, CDR2 YSYEKL. CDR3 residues: CASSLGRGLAYEQYF. The CDR3 DNA reads TGCGCCAGCAGCCTCGGAAGGGGGCTGGCCTACGAGCAGTACTTC.

V is TRBV3-1 (or the pseudogene TRBV3-2) and J is TRBJ1-3, with a possible D match to TRBD1 (5 bases). CDR1 is LGHDT, CDR2 YNNKEL, per germline (reference sequence). The V end lost 3 bases, the J end lost 5 bases, and 11 bases lay between the germline ends. CDR3 size: 14 residues. The CDR3 DNA reads TGTGCCAGCAGCCACAGCGGGGCTAGAAACACCATATATTTT. Translating it yields CASSHSGARNTIYF.